This T cell receptor beta chain comes out of a study of cytomegalovirus exposure and HLA in healthy donors. The overall study: Ancestry clustering placed about 86% of under 450 genotyped donors in the Caucasian-associated cluster.

This clone showed up just once. Its antigen is undetermined. PCR employed 60 Vbeta and 13 Jbeta primers. Assay: immunoSEQ multiplex PCR; the TCRdb copy retains only in-frame clones and omits some. The data hold about 100,000 clones, with 70% to 85% observed a single time. Study conclusions and caveats: More clonal expansion characterized HLA-associated TCR beta chains than equally common others in a later analysis. Testing in vitro showed a few CMV-associated chains specific for CMV antigens. The likely explanation for a cluster of highly shared sequence variants was sequencing artifact.

The sample consisted of PBMCs. The receptor was isolated from a woman under 30 in good health and CMV-seronegative.

CDR3 region: CASSTPGQGNTGELFF. Here the CDR3 DNA reads TGTGCCAGCAGCACCCCGGGACAGGGGAACACCGGGGAGCTGTTTTTT. The V and J genes are TRBV7-3 and TRBJ2-2; TRBD1 matches at 9 bases. Germline values: CDR1 SGHTA, CDR2 FQGTGA. The CDR3 is 16 amino acids. The junction had 5 bases not matched to a gene; V was cut back by 5 bases and J by 1 base.